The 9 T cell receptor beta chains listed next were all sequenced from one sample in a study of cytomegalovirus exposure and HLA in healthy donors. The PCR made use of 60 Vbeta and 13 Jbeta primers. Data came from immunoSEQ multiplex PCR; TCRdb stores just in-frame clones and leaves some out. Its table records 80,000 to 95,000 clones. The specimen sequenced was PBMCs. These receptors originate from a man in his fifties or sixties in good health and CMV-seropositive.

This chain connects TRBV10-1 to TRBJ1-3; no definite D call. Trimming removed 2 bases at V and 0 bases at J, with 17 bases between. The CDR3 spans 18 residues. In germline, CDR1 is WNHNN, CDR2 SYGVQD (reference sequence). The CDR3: CASSEVQVGRNSGNTIYF. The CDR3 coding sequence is TGCGCCAGCAGTGAGGTCCAGGTTGGCCGCAACTCTGGAAACACCATATATTTT.

CDR3 in DNA: TGTGCCAGCAGCGAGGGACAGGGCTCCTACGAGCAGTACTTC. Translated, it gives CASSEGQGSYEQYF. The chain carries TRBV9 and TRBJ2-7; 9 nucleotides agree with TRBD1. The V and J ends lost 3 bases and 0 bases, in that order; junction bases with no gene match: 1. The germline CDR1 and CDR2 sequences are SGDLS and YYNGEE. There are 14 residues in the CDR3.

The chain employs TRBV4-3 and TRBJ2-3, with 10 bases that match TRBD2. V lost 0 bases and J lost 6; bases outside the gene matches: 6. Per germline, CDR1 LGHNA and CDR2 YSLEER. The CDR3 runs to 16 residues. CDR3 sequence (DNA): TGCGCCAGCAGCCAAGAGGCTAGCGGGAGAGCGGATACGCAGTATTTT. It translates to CASSQEASGRADTQYF.

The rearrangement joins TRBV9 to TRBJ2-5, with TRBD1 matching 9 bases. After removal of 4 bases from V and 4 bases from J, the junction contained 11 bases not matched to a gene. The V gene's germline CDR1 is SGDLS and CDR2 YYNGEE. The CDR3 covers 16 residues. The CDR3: CASSTRDRDWVETQYF. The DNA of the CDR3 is TGTGCCAGCAGCACCCGGGACAGGGATTGGGTAGAGACCCAGTACTTC.

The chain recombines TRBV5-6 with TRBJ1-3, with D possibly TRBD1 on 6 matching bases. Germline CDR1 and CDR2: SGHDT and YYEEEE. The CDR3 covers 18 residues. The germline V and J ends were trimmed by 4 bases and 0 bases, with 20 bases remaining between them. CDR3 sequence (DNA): TGTGCCAGCAGCCCACCTGGCGGACAGTCCCTCTCTGGAAACACCATATATTTT. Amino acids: CASSPPGGQSLSGNTIYF.

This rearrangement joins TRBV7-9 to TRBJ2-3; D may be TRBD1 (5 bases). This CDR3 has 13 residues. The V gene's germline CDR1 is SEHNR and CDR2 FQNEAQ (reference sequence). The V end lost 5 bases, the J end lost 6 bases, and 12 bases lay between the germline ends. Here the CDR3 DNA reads TGTGCCAGCAGCCAACCCCCAGGGGATACGCAGTATTTT. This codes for CASSQPPGDTQYF.

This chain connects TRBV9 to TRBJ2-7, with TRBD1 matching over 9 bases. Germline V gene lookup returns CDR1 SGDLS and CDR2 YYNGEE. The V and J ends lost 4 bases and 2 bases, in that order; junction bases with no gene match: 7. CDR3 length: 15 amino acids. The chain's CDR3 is CASSPTGGITYEQYF. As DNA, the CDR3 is TGTGCCAGCAGCCCTACAGGGGGCATCACCTACGAGCAGTACTTC.

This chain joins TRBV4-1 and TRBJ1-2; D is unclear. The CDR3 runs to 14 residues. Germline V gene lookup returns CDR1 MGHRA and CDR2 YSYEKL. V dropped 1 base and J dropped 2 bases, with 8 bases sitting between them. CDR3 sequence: CASSQVTENYGYTF. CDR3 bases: TGCGCCAGCAGCCAAGTTACAGAAAACTATGGCTACACCTTC.

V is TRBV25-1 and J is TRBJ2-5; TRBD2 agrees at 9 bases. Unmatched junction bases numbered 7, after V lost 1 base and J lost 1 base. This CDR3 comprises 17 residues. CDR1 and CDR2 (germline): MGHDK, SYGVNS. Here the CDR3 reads CASSEWTGGRVQETQYF. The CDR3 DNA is TGTGCCAGCAGTGAATGGACGGGCGGGAGGGTCCAAGAGACCCAGTACTTC.